One TCR beta chain is described in this entry. Its cognate antigen is unknown. This entry is derived from a study of T cell responses to AZD1222 COVID-19 vaccine. Points from the study as a whole: Spike-wide coverage was observed for vaccine-associated CD4 TCRs, with dominant responses at 160-218 and 743-854.

Libraries were prepared by immunoSEQ multiplex PCR; TCRdb keeps only in-frame clonotypes and omits some of them. The sample holds more than 150,000 clones, roughly 93% seen once. The CDR3 is 16 residues long. Trimming took 5 bases from V and 1 from J, leaving 15 bases between them. Germline assignment: CDR1 SEHNR and CDR2 FQNEAQ (reference sequence). This clonotype was sampled from an adult in good health. The chain is built from TRBV7-9 and TRBJ1-5; D may be TRBD1 (6 bases). Here the sequenced sample was peripheral blood, taken on day 0 of AZD1222 vaccination. The CDR3 sequence: CASSNPGGGSNQPQHF. DNA of the CDR3: TGTGCCAGCAGCAACCCCGGAGGGGGGAGCAATCAGCCCCAGCATTTT.